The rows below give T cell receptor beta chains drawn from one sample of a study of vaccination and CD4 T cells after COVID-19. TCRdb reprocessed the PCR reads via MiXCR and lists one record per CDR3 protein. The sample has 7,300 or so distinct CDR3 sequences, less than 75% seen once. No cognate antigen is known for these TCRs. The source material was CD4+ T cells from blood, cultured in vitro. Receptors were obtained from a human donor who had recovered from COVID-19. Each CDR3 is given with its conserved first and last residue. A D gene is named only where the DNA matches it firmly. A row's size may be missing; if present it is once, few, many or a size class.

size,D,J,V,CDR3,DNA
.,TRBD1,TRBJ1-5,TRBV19,CASSLRTGGVMPQHF,TGTGCCAGCTCACTTCGGACAGGGGGAGTTATGCCCCAGCATTTT
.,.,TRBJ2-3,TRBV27,CASSLYRTDTQYF,TGTGCCAGCAGTTTATACCGAACAGATACGCAGTATTTT
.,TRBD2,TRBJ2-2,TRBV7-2,CASSESGSLDGELFF,TGTGCCAGCAGCGAGAGCGGGAGCCTGGACGGGGAGCTGTTTTTT
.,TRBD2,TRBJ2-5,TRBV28,CASRHRLAGAPYKETQYF,TGTGCCAGCAGACATAGACTAGCGGGAGCTCCCTACAAAGAGACCCAGTACTTC
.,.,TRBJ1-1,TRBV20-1,CSASRTITEAFF,TGCAGTGCTAGTAGGACGATCACTGAAGCTTTCTTT
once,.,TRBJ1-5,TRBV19,CASSIGFRQPQHF,TGTGCCAGTAGTATCGGGTTTCGTCAGCCCCAGCATTTT
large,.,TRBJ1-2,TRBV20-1,CSARDAGTPGYTF,TGCAGTGCTAGGGACGCGGGCACTCCTGGCTACACCTTC
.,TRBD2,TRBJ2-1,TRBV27,CASSSLRGGRGNEQFF,TGTGCCAGCAGTTCCCTCCGGGGCGGGAGAGGCAATGAGCAGTTCTTC
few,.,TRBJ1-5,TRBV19,CASSRGEGNQPQHF,TGTGCCAGTAGTAGGGGTGAGGGCAATCAGCCCCAGCATTTT
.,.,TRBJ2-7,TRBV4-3,CASSRGTRVGYEQYF,TGCGCCAGCAGCCGGGGGACGCGGGTAGGCTACGAGCAGTACTTC
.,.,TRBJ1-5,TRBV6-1,CASGGNQPQHF,TGTGCCAGCGGGGGGAATCAGCCCCAGCATTTT
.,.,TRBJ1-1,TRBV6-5,CASSYLLAGHEAFF,TGTGCCAGCAGTTACCTGTTGGCAGGCCATGAAGCTTTCTTT
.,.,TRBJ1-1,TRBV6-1,CASPGQTNTEAFF,TGTGCCAGCCCAGGACAGACAAACACTGAAGCTTTCTTT
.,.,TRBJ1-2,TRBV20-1,CSARISTAGNYGYTF,TGCAGTGCTAGAATCAGTACCGCAGGGAACTATGGCTACACCTTC
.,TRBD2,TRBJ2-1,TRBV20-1,CSARGASGMGEQFF,TGCAGTGCTAGAGGGGCTAGCGGGATGGGTGAGCAGTTCTTC
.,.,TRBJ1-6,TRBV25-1,CASSESYNSPLHF,TGTGCCAGCAGTGAATCATACAATTCACCCCTCCACTTT
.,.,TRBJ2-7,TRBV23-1,CASLNSPRGRDEQYF,TGCGCCAGCCTAAACAGCCCTCGGGGACGGGACGAGCAGTACTTC
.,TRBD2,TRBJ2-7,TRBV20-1,CSARYSGRIDEQYF,TGCAGTGCTAGGTATAGCGGGAGAATTGACGAGCAGTACTTC
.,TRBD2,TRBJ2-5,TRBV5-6,CASSLAGASRETQYF,TGTGCCAGCAGCTTAGCGGGAGCCTCGAGGGAGACCCAGTACTTC
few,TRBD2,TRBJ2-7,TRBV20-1,CSAETSAGGIYEQYF,TGCAGTGCGGAAACTAGCGCCGGGGGGATTTACGAGCAGTACTTC
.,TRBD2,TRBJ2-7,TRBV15,CATSPGGAGDIEQYF,TGTGCCACCAGTCCCGGGGGGGCGGGAGATATCGAGCAGTACTTC
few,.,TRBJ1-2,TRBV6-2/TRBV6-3,CASSYGGPPMNYGYTF,TGTGCCAGCAGTTACGGGGGTCCCCCGATGAACTATGGCTACACCTTC
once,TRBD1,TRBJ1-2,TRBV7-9,CASSAKGGDSLSNYGYTF,TGTGCCAGCAGCGCCAAAGGCGGGGACAGTTTATCTAACTATGGCTACACCTTC
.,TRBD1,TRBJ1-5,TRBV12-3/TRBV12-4,CASSPDREDNQPQHF,TGTGCCAGCAGTCCAGACAGGGAAGACAATCAGCCCCAGCATTTT
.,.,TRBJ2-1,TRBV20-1,CSASATYEQFF,TGCAGTGCTAGTGCCACATATGAGCAGTTCTTC
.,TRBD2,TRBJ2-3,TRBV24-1,CATGLAGTDTQYF,TGTGCCACCGGTCTAGCGGGAACAGATACGCAGTATTTT
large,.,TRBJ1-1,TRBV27,CASSSLGLANTEAFF,TGTGCCAGCAGCTCTCTTGGACTCGCGAACACTGAAGCTTTCTTT
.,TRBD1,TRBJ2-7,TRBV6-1,CASSKPGQGIYEQYF,TGTGCCAGCAGCAAGCCGGGACAGGGGATTTACGAGCAGTACTTC
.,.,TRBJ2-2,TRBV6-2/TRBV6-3,CASSSKGVNTGELFF,TGTGCCAGCAGTTCGAAAGGGGTTAACACCGGGGAGCTGTTTTTT
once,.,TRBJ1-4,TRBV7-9,CAGRTTGGSEKLFF,TGTGCCGGCAGAACTACAGGTGGGAGTGAAAAACTGTTTTTT
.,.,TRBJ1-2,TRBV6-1,CASSNLGAGYGYTF,TGTGCCAGCAGCAACCTAGGGGCTGGGTATGGCTACACCTTC
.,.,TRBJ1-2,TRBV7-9,CASSLTRTASNYGYTF,TGTGCCAGCAGCTTGACCCGGACAGCATCTAACTATGGCTACACCTTC
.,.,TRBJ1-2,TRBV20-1,CSASRQVGGREGYTF,TGCAGTGCTAGTCGACAGGTTGGGGGGAGGGAAGGCTACACCTTC
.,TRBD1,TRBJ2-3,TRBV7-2,CASSLAGQREYF,TGTGCCAGCAGCTTAGCGGGACAGCGAGAGTATTTT